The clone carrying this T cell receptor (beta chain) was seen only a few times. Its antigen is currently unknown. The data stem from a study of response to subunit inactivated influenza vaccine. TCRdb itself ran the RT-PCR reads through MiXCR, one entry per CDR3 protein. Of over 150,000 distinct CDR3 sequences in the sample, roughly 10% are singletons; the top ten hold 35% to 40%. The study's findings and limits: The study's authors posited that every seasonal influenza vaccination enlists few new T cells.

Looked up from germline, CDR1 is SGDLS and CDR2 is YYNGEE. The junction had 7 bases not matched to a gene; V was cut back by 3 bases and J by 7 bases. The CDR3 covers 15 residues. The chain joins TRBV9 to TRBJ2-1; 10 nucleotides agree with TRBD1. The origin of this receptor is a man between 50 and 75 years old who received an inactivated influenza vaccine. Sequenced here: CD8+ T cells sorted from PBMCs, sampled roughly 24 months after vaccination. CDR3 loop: CASSAPRTGGNEQFF. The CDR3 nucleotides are TGTGCCAGCAGCGCTCCTAGGACAGGGGGTAATGAGCAGTTCTTC.